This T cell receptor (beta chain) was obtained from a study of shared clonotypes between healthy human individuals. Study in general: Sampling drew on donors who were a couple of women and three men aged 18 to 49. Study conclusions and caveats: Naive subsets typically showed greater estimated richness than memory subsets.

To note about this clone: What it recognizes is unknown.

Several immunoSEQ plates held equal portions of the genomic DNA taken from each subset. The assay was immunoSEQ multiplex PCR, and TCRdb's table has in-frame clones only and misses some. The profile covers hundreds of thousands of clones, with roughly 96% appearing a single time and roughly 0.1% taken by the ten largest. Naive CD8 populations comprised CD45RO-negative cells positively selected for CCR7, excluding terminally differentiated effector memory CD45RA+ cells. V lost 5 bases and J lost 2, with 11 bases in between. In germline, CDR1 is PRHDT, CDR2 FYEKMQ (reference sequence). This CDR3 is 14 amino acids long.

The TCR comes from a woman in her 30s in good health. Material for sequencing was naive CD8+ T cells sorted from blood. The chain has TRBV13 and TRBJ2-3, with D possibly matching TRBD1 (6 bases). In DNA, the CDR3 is TGTGCCAGCAGCAGCCGGACAGTCACAGATACGCAGTATTTT. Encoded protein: CASSSRTVTDTQYF. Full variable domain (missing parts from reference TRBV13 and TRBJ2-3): AAGVIQSPRHLIKEKRETATLKCYPIPRHDTVYWYQQGPGQDPQFLISFYEKMQSDKGSIPDRFSAQQFSDYHSELNMSSLELGDSALYFCASSSRTVTDTQYFGPGTRLTVL.